The clone carrying this T cell receptor beta chain appeared a few times. What it binds is not known. The entry originates in a study of cytomegalovirus exposure and HLA in healthy donors. Study information: Of about 390 genotyped donors, roughly 81% grouped in the Caucasian-associated ancestry cluster.

The PCR had 60 Vbeta and 13 Jbeta primers. Here immunoSEQ multiplex PCR was the method, and the copy in TCRdb shows in-frame clones only, minus some. The data show approximately 200,000 clones, roughly 78% seen once. Germline V gene sequence: CDR1 MNHEY, CDR2 SMNVEV (reference sequence). The CDR3 extends over 14 amino acids. The V and J ends lost 5 bases and 3 bases, in that order; junction bases with no gene match: 6. Study results and limitations: Accurate prediction of most subjects' HLA-A and HLA-B alleles from TCR beta sequences was reported. Across donors, most TCRs were seen rarely, yet some public ones were widespread. The only immune exposure information that was available was CMV serostatus.

The sequenced sample was PBMCs. The sequence came from a girl aged 10 to 17 in good health and CMV-seropositive. This chain uses TRBV27 with TRBJ1-1; TRBD1 matches at 7 bases. The CDR3 here is CASSPQGDYTEAFF. Written as DNA, the CDR3 is TGTGCCAGCAGTCCCCAGGGGGATTACACTGAAGCTTTCTTT.